The 21 T cell receptor beta chains reported below all come from one sample, sequenced in a study of CD8 T cells in Susac syndrome. Random hexamers were used to reverse transcribe the RNA input (about 0.45 to 1 ug). TCRdb reprocessed the immunoSEQ multiplex PCR reads via MiXCR and lists one record per CDR3 protein. The sample holds 400,000 or so distinct CDR3 sequences, 75% to 90% seen once. Sequences were obtained from CD8+ T cells from PBMCs. The origin of the receptors is a human donor with multiple sclerosis.

The chain combines TRBV2 with TRBJ2-3; no definite D call. V lost 4 bases, J lost 1 base, and 15 bases lay in between. The CDR3 sequence is 16 residues long. Germline CDR1 is SNHLY and CDR2 is FYNNEI. The CDR3 nucleotides are TGTGCCAGCAGTGGTGGGGTGGGCGGAGGCACAGATACGCAGTATTTT. It specifies CASSGGVGGGTDTQYF.

This clonotype is a singleton in its sample. The rearrangement joins TRBV25-1 to TRBJ1-2, with D perhaps matching TRBD1 (5 bases). From germline, CDR1 is MGHDK and CDR2 SYGVNS. V lost 3 bases and J lost 4, with 9 bases in between. The CDR3 is 13 amino acids. The CDR3, as DNA: TGTGCCAGCAGTGAGGCAGGGACCTATGGCTACACCTTC. Amino acids: CASSEAGTYGYTF.

This chain links TRBV30 with TRBJ1-2; no clear D gene. CDR3 length equals 11 residues. Deletions cut 4 bases from V and 5 bases from J, with 8 bases between. CDR1 is GTSNPN and CDR2 is SVGIG in the germline V gene (reference sequence). The CDR3 here is CAWTELYGYTF. DNA of the CDR3: TGTGCCTGGACCGAGCTATATGGCTACACCTTC.

CDR3 amino acids: CASSQYDSTDTQYF. The DNA of the CDR3 is TGTGCCAGTAGTCAGTACGACAGCACAGATACGCAGTATTTT. The V call is TRBV19, the J call TRBJ2-3, with D unresolved. Trimming took 5 bases from V and 0 from J, leaving 9 bases between them. Germline V gives CDR1 LNHDA, CDR2 SQIVND (reference sequence). This CDR3 region has 14 residues. The whole variable domain, filled in from reference TRBV19 and TRBJ2-3, reads DGGITQSPKYLFRKEGQNVTLSCEQNLNHDAMYWYRQDPGQGLRLIYYSQIVNDFQKGDIAEGYSVSREKKESFPLTVTSAQKNPTAFYLCASSQYDSTDTQYFGPGTRLTVL.

The J gene is TRBJ1-1, the V gene TRBV14; no clear D gene. The CDR3 consists of 13 residues. V shed 4 bases and J shed 1 base, with 7 bases lying between them. CDR1 and CDR2 (germline): SGHDN, FVKESK. The CDR3: CASSPKKNTEAFF. DNA for the CDR3: TGTGCCAGCAGCCCTAAAAAGAACACTGAAGCTTTCTTT.

The chain links TRBV19 to TRBJ2-1, with 8 bases that match TRBD1. The V and J ends lost 7 bases and 7 bases, in that order; junction bases with no gene match: 12. The CDR3 extends over 15 amino acids. Germline V gene lookup returns CDR1 LNHDA and CDR2 SQIVND (reference sequence). The CDR3 loop reads CASTIDRGGYNEQFF. The CDR3 nucleotides are TGTGCCAGTACCATCGACAGGGGCGGGTATAATGAGCAGTTCTTC.

This clonotype was seen a single time. This chain connects TRBV28 to TRBJ1-6; TRBD1 agrees at 9 bases. The germline V gene encodes CDR1 MDHEN and CDR2 SYDVKM. Trimming at V came to 6 bases and at J to 6 bases, leaving 6 bases not matched to a gene. The CDR3 consists of 15 residues. CDR3 residues: CASRPDRGGNSPLHF. DNA of the CDR3: TGTGCCAGCAGACCGGACAGGGGAGGTAATTCACCCCTCCACTTT.

The chain recombines TRBV11-2 with TRBJ2-7; D not certain. Germline CDR1 SGHAT, CDR2 FQNNGV. The CDR3 consists of 17 residues. The V and J ends lost 1 base and 2 bases respectively, with 18 bases between them. The CDR3 here is CASSLVGAAEGTYEQYF. In DNA form, the CDR3 reads TGTGCCAGCAGCTTAGTGGGTGCGGCCGAAGGTACCTACGAGCAGTACTTC.

The chain couples TRBV4-1 to TRBJ2-1, with D unresolved. The CDR3 is 15 amino acids. Trimming stripped 0 bases from V and 4 bases from J, with 10 bases between. Looked up from germline, CDR1 is MGHRA and CDR2 is YSYEKL. The CDR3 sequence is CASSQETGLYNEQFF. The DNA of the CDR3 is TGCGCCAGCAGCCAAGAAACCGGTTTGTACAATGAGCAGTTCTTC.

The rearrangement joins TRBV20-1 to TRBJ2-5; D may match TRBD1 or TRBD2 (5 bases each). CDR1 and CDR2 from the germline V gene are DFQATT and SNEGSKA (reference sequence). The CDR3 consists of 13 residues. The ends were cut back, 6 bases at V and 2 bases at J, with 13 bases in the middle. The chain's CDR3 is CSARRDPQETQYF. In DNA, the CDR3 is TGCAGTGCCCGTCGGGACCCTCAAGAGACCCAGTACTTC.

The V and J genes are TRBV7-6 and TRBJ2-2; D call uncertain. The germline V gene encodes CDR1 SGHVS and CDR2 FNYEAQ. This CDR3 comprises 13 residues. Trimming pared 5 bases from V and 5 bases from J, leaving 9 bases between. The CDR3 DNA reads TGTGCCAGCAGCAATGAGTGGACCGGGGAGCTGTTTTTT. This codes for CASSNEWTGELFF.

This chain uses TRBV2 with TRBJ1-4; no definite D call. Deletions cut 7 bases from V and 5 bases from J, with 14 bases between. This CDR3 spans 14 amino acids. Germline V CDR1 and CDR2: SNHLY, FYNNEI. CDR3 DNA: TGTGCCAGCACTTCAACCAATAAAAATGAAAAACTGTTTTTT. The encoded protein is CASTSTNKNEKLFF.

Written as DNA, the CDR3 is TGCGCCAGCAGCTTGTATCCGGGGGAGCTCCAAGAGACCCAGTACTTC. Encoded protein: CASSLYPGELQETQYF. The V gene is TRBV5-1, the J gene TRBJ2-5; TRBD2 might be the D (6 bases). Per germline, CDR1 SGHRS and CDR2 YFSETQ. The CDR3 is 16 residues long. Trimming pared 1 base from V and 1 base from J, leaving 14 bases between.

The gene calls are TRBV29-1 and TRBJ2-7; 14 nucleotides align to TRBD2. CDR1 and CDR2 (germline): SQVTM, ANQGSEA. The CDR3 is 14 residues long. Trimming at V came to 6 bases and at J to 3 bases, leaving 4 bases not matched to a gene. DNA for the CDR3: TGCAGCGTCACAGGACTAGCGGGGGGCTACGAGCAGTACTTC. Protein product: CSVTGLAGGYEQYF.

The chain joins TRBV27 to TRBJ1-1, with TRBD1 as a possible D gene (6 bases). Germline assignment: CDR1 MNHEY and CDR2 SMNVEV (reference sequence). The CDR3 totals 14 residues. The V end was cut by 5 bases, the J end by 4 bases, with 14 bases between. As DNA, the CDR3 is TGTGCCAGCAGTAATCTGGGGGGGGCCACTGAAGCTTTCTTT. It translates to CASSNLGGATEAFF.

J is TRBJ2-2 and V is TRBV14; D gene unclear. CDR3 length: 15 amino acids. CDR1 is SGHDN, CDR2 FVKESK, per germline. V was pared by 2 bases and J by 4 bases, with 11 bases between. The CDR3 protein is CASSQLGIGTGELFF. The CDR3 bases are TGTGCCAGCAGCCAATTAGGGATAGGCACCGGGGAGCTGTTTTTT. Looking up the rest from reference TRBV14 and TRBJ2-2 gives the full variable domain: EAGVTQFPSHSVIEKGQTVTLRCDPISGHDNLYWYRRVMGKEIKFLLHFVKESKQDESGMPNNRFLAERTGGTYSTLKVQPAELEDSGVYFCASSQLGIGTGELFFGEGSRLTVL.

The chain has TRBV6-1 and TRBJ2-1; TRBD2 aligns across 16 bases. V dropped 5 bases and J dropped 4; count of bases not matched to a gene: 8. The germline gives CDR1 MNHNS, CDR2 SASEGT. CDR3 length equals 18 residues. In DNA form, the CDR3 reads TGTGCCAGCAGTCTAGGGACTAGCGGGGGGGGAATTTACAATGAGCAGTTCTTC. Protein product: CASSLGTSGGGIYNEQFF.

The rearrangement joins TRBV6-6 to TRBJ1-3; D is possibly TRBD1 (6 bases). The CDR3 totals 15 residues. Germline V gives CDR1 MNHNY, CDR2 SVGAGI (reference sequence). The V gene lost 7 bases and the J gene lost 0 bases, with 13 bases spanning the gap. The DNA of the CDR3 is TGTGCCAGCAACGACAGGATGACCTCTGGAAACACCATATATTTT. Protein product: CASNDRMTSGNTIYF.

The rearrangement uses TRBV10-1 and TRBJ2-2; possibly TRBD1 for D (6 bases). Germline loops: CDR1 WNHNN, CDR2 SYGVQD (reference sequence). V dropped 0 bases and J dropped 3 bases, with 11 bases sitting between them. This CDR3 is built from 16 residues. The CDR3 region is CASSESAAGDTGELFF. The CDR3 nucleotides are TGCGCCAGCAGTGAGTCGGCGGCAGGGGACACCGGGGAGCTGTTTTTT.

The chain joins TRBV12-5 to TRBJ2-1, with 8 positions matching TRBD2. The CDR3 is 16 residues long. CDR1 is LGHNT and CDR2 is FRNRAP in the germline V gene. Germline trimming cut 2 bases from V and 6 bases from J; bases unmatched to any gene: 9. CDR3 sequence reads: CASGLLAGGGPNEQFF. DNA for the CDR3: TGTGCTAGTGGTTTGTTGGCGGGAGGAGGTCCCAATGAGCAGTTCTTC.

The V gene is TRBV20-1, the J gene TRBJ2-7; possibly TRBD1 for D (6 bases). The CDR3 is made up of 15 amino acids. The germline gives CDR1 DFQATT, CDR2 SNEGSKA (reference sequence). The V and J ends lost 4 bases and 4 bases respectively, with 20 bases between them. This chain's CDR3 is CSAIRARGDYYEQYF. The DNA of the CDR3 is TGCAGTGCTATAAGGGCCAGGGGTGACTATTACGAGCAGTACTTC.